The sequence of this T cell receptor beta chain was determined in a study of blood T cell repertoires in COVID-19. CDR1 SGHRS and CDR2 YFSETQ come from the germline V gene. The V gene lost 6 bases and the J gene lost 3 bases, with 9 bases spanning the gap. The CDR3 is 12 amino acids. Assay used: immunoSEQ multiplex PCR; TCRdb lists only in-frame clones, some missing. Of about 250,000 clones in the sample, around four fifths are singletons; the top ten hold about 6.3%. Only a few counts were recorded for this clone. Sequencing was done on a sample of peripheral blood. This receptor was identified in a woman aged 55 to 70 with active or convalescent COVID-19. V usage is TRBV5-1 and J usage is TRBJ1-1; D ambiguous. In DNA, the CDR3 is TGCGCCAGCAAGGCAGGCGACACTGAAGCTTTCTTT. Its translation is CASKAGDTEAFF. Full variable domain (rest looked up from reference TRBV5-1 and TRBJ1-1): KAGVTQTPRYLIKTRGQQVTLSCSPISGHRSVSWYQQTPGQGLQFLFEYFSETQRNKGNFPGRFSGRQFSNSRSEMNVSTLELGDSALYLCASKAGDTEAFFGQGTRLTVV.